A single sample is the source of the 3 T cell receptor beta chains below, sequenced in a study of cytomegalovirus exposure and HLA in healthy donors. Primers included in the PCR were 60 Vbeta and 13 Jbeta primers. TCRdb's table, derived via immunoSEQ multiplex PCR, lists solely in-frame clones and lacks some. The sample comprises approximately 140,000 clones, 70% to 80% of which are singletons, and just over 8.5% rests with the top ten. Sequencing input: PBMCs. The receptors stem from a woman between 50 and 59 years old in good health and CMV-seropositive.

The chain is built from TRBV9 and TRBJ2-7, with 13 bases that match TRBD2. CDR1 is SGDLS and CDR2 is YYNGEE in the germline V gene. CDR3 length equals 16 residues. The V gene end was trimmed by 4 bases and the J gene end by 4 bases; junction bases not matched to a gene: 8. The CDR3 nucleotides are TGTGCCAGCAGCTCCGGGACTAGCGGGGACCTATACGAGCAGTACTTC. It yields the protein CASSSGTSGDLYEQYF.

The chain combines TRBV6-5 with TRBJ1-1; no clear D gene. Germline CDR1 MNHEY, CDR2 SVGAGI. Trimming took 5 bases from V and 6 from J, leaving 10 bases between them. The CDR3 runs to 12 residues. This CDR3 reads CASSRAGSEAFF. The CDR3 coding sequence is TGTGCCAGCAGTAGGGCGGGATCTGAAGCTTTCTTT.

This chain uses TRBV4-1 with TRBJ1-1; 8 bases align to TRBD1. This CDR3 comprises 14 residues. The J segment lost 4 bases and the V segment lost 1 base, leaving 2 bases of the junction unmatched. CDR1 and CDR2 from the germline V gene are MGHRA and YSYEKL. The CDR3 spells CASSQATGGTEAFF. The CDR3 region has the DNA TGCGCCAGCAGCCAAGCCACAGGGGGCACTGAAGCTTTCTTT.